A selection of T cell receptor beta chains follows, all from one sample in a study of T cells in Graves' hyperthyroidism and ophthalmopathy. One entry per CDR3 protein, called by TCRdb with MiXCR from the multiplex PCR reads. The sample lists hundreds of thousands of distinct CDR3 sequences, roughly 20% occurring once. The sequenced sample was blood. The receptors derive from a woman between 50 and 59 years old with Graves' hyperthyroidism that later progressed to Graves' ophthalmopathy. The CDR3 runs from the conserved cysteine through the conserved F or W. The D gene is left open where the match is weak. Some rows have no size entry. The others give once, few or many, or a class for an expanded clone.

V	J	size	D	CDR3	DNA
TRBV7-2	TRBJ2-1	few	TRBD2	CASSIIAGGNNEQFF	TGTGCCAGCAGCATAATAGCGGGGGGTAACAATGAGCAGTTCTTC
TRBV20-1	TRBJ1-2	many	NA	CSARVAANYGYTF	TGCAGTGCTAGAGTGGCAGCTAACTATGGCTACACCTTC
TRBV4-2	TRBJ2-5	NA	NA	CASSQPGLKETQYF	TGTGCCAGCAGCCAACCGGGACTCAAAGAGACCCAGTACTTC
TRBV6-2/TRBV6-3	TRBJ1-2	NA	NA	CASNAGASYGYTF	TGTGCCAGCAACGCAGGAGCCTCCTATGGCTACACCTTC
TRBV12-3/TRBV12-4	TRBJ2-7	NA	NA	CASSLQGPHEQYF	TGTGCCAGCAGTTTGCAGGGTCCCCACGAGCAGTACTTC
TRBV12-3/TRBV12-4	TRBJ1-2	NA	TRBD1	CASSMGGQGKYGYTF	TGTGCCAGCAGCATGGGGGGACAGGGGAAATATGGCTACACCTTC
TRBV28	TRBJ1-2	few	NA	CASSLYSGANYGYTF	TGTGCCAGCAGTTTATACTCAGGGGCCAACTATGGCTACACCTTC
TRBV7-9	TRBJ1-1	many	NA	CASSWAENTEAFF	TGTGCCAGCAGCTGGGCGGAGAACACTGAAGCTTTCTTT
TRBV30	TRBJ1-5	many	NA	CAWRQGGNQPQHF	TGTGCCTGGAGGCAGGGAGGCAATCAGCCCCAGCATTTT
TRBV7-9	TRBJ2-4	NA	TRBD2	CASSSLDKSGDKNIQYF	TGTGCCAGCAGCTCCCTGGACAAAAGCGGGGACAAAAACATTCAGTACTTC
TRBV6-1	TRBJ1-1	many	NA	CASSEKAANTEAFF	TGTGCCAGCAGTGAAAAGGCGGCGAACACTGAAGCTTTCTTT
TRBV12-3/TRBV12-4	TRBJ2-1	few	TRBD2	CASSSRASGGDYNEQFF	TGTGCCAGCAGTTCAAGGGCCAGCGGGGGTGACTACAATGAGCAGTTCTTC
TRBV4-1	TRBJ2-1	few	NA	CASSRGRFINEQFF	TGCGCCAGCAGCCGCGGACGGTTCATCAATGAGCAGTTCTTC
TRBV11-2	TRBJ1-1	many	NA	CASSHLRQGTEAFF	TGTGCCAGCAGCCACCTCCGGCAGGGAACTGAAGCTTTCTTT
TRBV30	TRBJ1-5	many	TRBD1	CAWRTGNGHSQPQHF	TGTGCCTGGAGGACAGGGAATGGACACAGTCAGCCCCAGCATTTT
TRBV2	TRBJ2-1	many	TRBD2	CASSLASGGADNEQFF	TGTGCCAGCAGCCTCGCTAGCGGGGGGGCCGATAATGAGCAGTTCTTC
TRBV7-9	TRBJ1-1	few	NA	CASSDNRMGEAFF	TGTGCCAGCAGCGACAACAGGATGGGTGAAGCTTTCTTT
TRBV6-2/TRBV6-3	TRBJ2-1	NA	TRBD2	CASRVSGSSYNEQFF	TGTGCCAGCAGGGTCAGCGGGAGCTCCTACAATGAGCAGTTCTTC
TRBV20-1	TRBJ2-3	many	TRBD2	CSAPPGLAGGADTQYF	TGCAGTGCTCCTCCGGGACTAGCGGGGGGAGCTGATACGCAGTATTTT
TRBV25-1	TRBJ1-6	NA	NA	CASSEGGQGNSPLHF	TGTGCCAGCAGTGAAGGTGGGCAGGGGAATTCACCCCTCCACTTT
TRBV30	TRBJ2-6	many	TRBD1	CAWSRDRVPGANVLTF	TGTGCCTGGAGCCGGGACAGGGTCCCTGGGGCCAACGTCCTGACTTTC
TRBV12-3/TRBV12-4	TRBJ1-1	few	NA	CASRQGRAEAFF	TGTGCCAGCAGGCAGGGACGGGCTGAAGCTTTCTTT
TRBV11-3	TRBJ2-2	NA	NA	CASSTRLAGELFF	TGTGCCAGCAGCACCCGACTAGCCGGGGAGCTGTTTTTT
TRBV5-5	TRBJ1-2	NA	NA	CASSLVLSTNGYTF	TGTGCCAGCAGCTTGGTTTTGTCTACCAATGGCTACACCTTC
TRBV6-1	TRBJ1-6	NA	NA	CASRANRPDSPLHF	TGTGCCAGCCGAGCCAATCGCCCCGATTCACCCCTCCACTTT